These 23 T cell receptor beta chains came from one sample sequenced in a study of beta chain features in type 1 diabetes (dated by TCRdb to the late 2010s). To prepare the library, the immunoSEQ multiplex PCR assay was applied. The entire amount of isolated RNA was reverse transcribed using the High Capacity cDNA Reverse Transcription Kit, so the sequenced TCRB transcripts were expressed ones. In its TCRdb copy, this immuneACCESS table keeps in-frame sequences only and misses some clones. Where compared with another copy, unresolved V genes explain less than half of these, and the others have no known cause. Across this sample there are approximately 100,000 clones, with 28% seen only once. The biggest ten clones account for 0.5% to 0.55% of the sample. What these receptors recognize is not known. Summary of the overall study and its limitations: A moderate but significant shortening of TCRB CDR3 length was observed in type 1 diabetes patients in all four CD4+ subsets.

The sample consisted of central memory CD4+ T cells from blood. These receptor sequences come from a woman between 18 and 29 years old with type 1 diabetes.

The rearrangement links TRBV9 to TRBJ2-5; 7 positions match TRBD1. J gave up 2 bases and V 4 bases, and 5 bases lay outside the gene matches. The CDR3 sequence is 14 residues long. Per germline, CDR1 SGDLS and CDR2 YYNGEE. CDR3 sequence reads: CASSFGTAQETQYF. The CDR3 coding sequence is TGTGCCAGCAGCTTTGGGACAGCGCAAGAGACCCAGTACTTC.

The chain carries TRBV4-3 and TRBJ2-1, with 8 bases identical to TRBD1. There are 14 residues in the CDR3. Germline CDR1 and CDR2: LGHNA and YSLEER. The J segment lost 7 bases and the V segment lost 4 bases, leaving 6 bases of the junction unmatched. The CDR3 bases are TGCGCCAGCAGCCGAGGACAGGGTCCGAATGAGCAGTTCTTC. It yields the protein CASSRGQGPNEQFF.

In its sample, this clone was seen a few times. This chain uses TRBV6-6 with TRBJ2-2, with TRBD2 as a possible D gene (6 bases). This CDR3 has 14 residues. Trimming stripped 8 bases from V and 7 bases from J, with 17 bases between. Per the germline V gene, CDR1 is MNHNY and CDR2 is SVGAGI (reference sequence). CDR3 DNA: TGTGCCAGCTGCTTTGGGCGGGAAGGCGGGGAGCTGTTTTTT. It translates to CASCFGREGGELFF.

This clone was observed a few times. The V call is TRBV7-2, the J call TRBJ2-7, with 12 bases that match TRBD2. The CDR3 runs 15 residues. The V and J ends lost 1 base and 6 bases, in that order; junction bases with no gene match: 4. Per the germline V gene, CDR1 is SGHTA and CDR2 is FQGNSA. The CDR3 reads CASSLGLAGGLEQYF. The CDR3 nucleotides are TGTGCCAGCAGCTTAGGTCTAGCGGGGGGGCTCGAGCAGTACTTC.

The sample holds a few counts of this clone. The chain is built from TRBV25-1 and TRBJ2-1; D perhaps matches TRBD1 (6 bases). The CDR3 runs 16 residues. The germline CDR1 and CDR2 sequences are MGHDK and SYGVNS. V was clipped by 9 bases and J by 4 bases, with 22 bases between them. As DNA, the CDR3 is TGTGCCAGGAACCCTGGGGGCGGGCCGTGTTACAATGAGCAGTTCTTC. Protein sequence: CARNPGGGPCYNEQFF.

The chain links TRBV11-2 to TRBJ2-1, with 8 bases lining up with TRBD2. The germline V gene encodes CDR1 SGHAT and CDR2 FQNNGV. After removal of 7 bases from V and 9 bases from J, the junction contained 14 bases not matched to a gene. The CDR3 is 15 amino acids. CDR3 nucleotide sequence: TGTGCCAGCACCACCGCGAGCGGGGGCCCCTTTGAGCAGTTCTTC. Its protein is CASTTASGGPFEQFF.

The chain recombines TRBV5-6 with TRBJ2-2; D is undetermined. Looked up from germline, CDR1 is SGHDT and CDR2 is YYEEEE. V lost 0 bases and J lost 5, with 5 bases in between. The CDR3 has 13 amino acids. The CDR3 region is CASSLGVTGELFF. The CDR3 nucleotides read TGTGCCAGCAGCTTGGGCGTTACCGGGGAGCTGTTTTTT.

This clone has more than one count but fewer than ten. The chain couples TRBV18 to TRBJ1-1, with D perhaps matching TRBD1 (6 bases). V was clipped by 2 bases and J by 0 bases, with 7 bases between them. The CDR3 sequence is 14 residues long. CDR1 is KGHSH and CDR2 is LQKENI in the germline V gene. The CDR3 region has the DNA TGTGCCAGCTCACCAAGGACAGTGAACACTGAAGCTTTCTTT. This translates into CASSPRTVNTEAFF. Complete variable domain (other parts from reference TRBV18 and TRBJ1-1): NAGVMQNPRHLVRRRGQEARLRCSPMKGHSHVYWYRQLPEEGLKFMVYLQKENIIDESGMPKERFSAEFPKEGPSILRIQQVVRGDSAAYFCASSPRTVNTEAFFGQGTRLTVV.

The V gene is TRBV6-5, the J gene TRBJ1-2, with D unresolved. CDR1 MNHEY and CDR2 SVGAGI come from the germline V gene. The V and J ends lost 4 bases and 4 bases respectively, with 13 bases between them. The CDR3 is 14 residues long. The CDR3 DNA is TGTGCCAGCAGTTCCGCTCAGAGGAGCTATGGCTACACCTTC. Amino acids: CASSSAQRSYGYTF.

This rearrangement joins TRBV6-1 to TRBJ2-7; TRBD2 agrees at 7 bases. This CDR3 has 14 amino acids. CDR1 is MNHNS, CDR2 SASEGT, per germline. V trimming: 7 bases; J trimming: 6 bases; junction bases outside the gene matches: 12. CDR3 amino acids: CASISDGRIAEQYV. CDR3 DNA sequence: TGTGCCAGCATCTCCGACGGGAGGATCGCCGAGCAGTACGTC.

There are a few counts of this clone. V usage is TRBV9 and J usage is TRBJ2-5; D not resolved. CDR3 length: 13 residues. The V end was cut by 0 bases, the J end by 2 bases, with 5 bases between. CDR1 and CDR2 from the germline V gene are SGDLS and YYNGEE. CDR3 protein: CASSVDRQETQYF. CDR3 DNA sequence: TGTGCCAGCAGCGTAGACCGGCAAGAGACCCAGTACTTC. Filled out from reference TRBV9 and TRBJ2-5, the complete variable domain reads DSGVTQTPKHLITATGQRVTLRCSPRSGDLSVYWYQQSLDQGLQFLIQYYNGEERAKGNILERFSAQQFPDLHSELNLSSLELGDSALYFCASSVDRQETQYFGPGTRLLVL.

The gene calls are TRBV5-6 and TRBJ2-7, with TRBD1 matching 8 bases. Germline V gene data show CDR1 as SGHDT and CDR2 as YYEEEE. Trimming at V came to 4 bases and at J to 2 bases, leaving 2 bases not matched to a gene. The CDR3 contains 13 residues. CDR3 sequence (DNA): TGTGCCAGCAGCCGACAGGGGCCCTACGAGCAGTACGTC. Protein product: CASSRQGPYEQYV.

The J gene is TRBJ2-7, the V gene TRBV5-1; 10 bases are a match to TRBD1. Germline V gives CDR1 SGHRS, CDR2 YFSETQ. V was clipped by 2 bases and J by 5 bases; unmatched bases: 16. This CDR3 has 18 amino acids. The CDR3 reads CASSFTPPGTGEVNEQYF. CDR3 bases: TGCGCCAGCAGCTTCACGCCCCCAGGGACAGGGGAGGTAAACGAGCAGTACTTC.

This clone was counted only a few times. This chain joins TRBV25-1 and TRBJ2-1; 8 bases align to TRBD2. The CDR3 is 15 residues long. The V segment lost 5 bases and the J segment 7 bases; nucleotides outside the gene matches: 10. CDR1 is MGHDK and CDR2 is SYGVNS in the germline V gene. In nucleotides, the CDR3 is TGTGCCAGCAGTTTCCCCGGGACTAGGGGGAATGAGCAGTTCTTC. Protein sequence: CASSFPGTRGNEQFF.

This clone has only a few counts. The chain is built from TRBV30 and TRBJ1-3; D gene uncertain. V was clipped by 4 bases and J by 1 base, with 11 bases between them. This CDR3 spans 14 amino acids. Per germline, CDR1 GTSNPN and CDR2 SVGIG (reference sequence). CDR3 residues: CAWMGSYSGNTIYF. CDR3 coding DNA: TGTGCCTGGATGGGCAGTTATTCTGGAAACACCATATATTTT.

The chain uses TRBV14 and TRBJ1-1; D gene uncertain. CDR1 is SGHDN, CDR2 FVKESK, per germline. The CDR3 is 13 residues long. Trimming removed 1 base from V and 8 bases from J, with 11 bases in between. The CDR3 spells CASSQGGNAEAFF. The CDR3 DNA sequence: TGTGCCAGCAGCCAAGGAGGGAATGCCGAAGCTTTCTTT.

J is TRBJ2-1 and V is TRBV7-8; 7 positions match TRBD2. Germline assignment: CDR1 SGHVS and CDR2 FQNEAQ. This CDR3 spans 15 amino acids. V was clipped by 2 bases and J by 7 bases; unmatched bases: 8. CDR3 loop: CASSLRVAGMNEQFF. In nucleotides, the CDR3 is TGTGCCAGCAGCTTACGCGTAGCGGGTATGAATGAGCAGTTCTTC.

This clone turned up a few times. This chain joins TRBV25-1 and TRBJ1-4; no clear D gene. The CDR3 runs to 10 residues. Germline CDR1 and CDR2: MGHDK and SYGVNS. V lost 3 bases, J lost 10 bases, and 3 bases lay in between. The DNA for the CDR3 is TGTGCCAGCAGTGACGGAAAACTGTTTTTT. It yields the protein CASSDGKLFF.

The V gene is TRBV18, the J gene TRBJ1-1, with 7 positions matching TRBD1. The CDR3 length is 14 residues. The V gene's germline CDR1 is KGHSH and CDR2 LQKENI. J was trimmed by 3 bases and V by 2 bases; bases with no gene match: 3. CDR3 in DNA: TGTGCCAGCTCACCAGTTGACAGGGACACTGAAGCTTTCTTT. This translates into CASSPVDRDTEAFF.

CDR3 sequence reads: CASSGDRGNQPQHF. The CDR3 DNA is TGTGCCAGCAGTGGAGACAGGGGAAATCAGCCCCAGCATTTT. The chain is built from TRBV2 and TRBJ1-5; the match to TRBD1 covers 8 bases. The CDR3 consists of 14 residues. V shed 4 bases, J shed 4 bases, and the junction held 3 bases outside the gene matches. CDR1 and CDR2 from the germline V gene are SNHLY and FYNNEI.

This chain uses TRBV6-5 with TRBJ2-3; a possible D gene is TRBD2 (6 bases). The CDR3 runs to 14 residues. Per the germline V gene, CDR1 is MNHEY and CDR2 is SVGAGI. V was shortened by 3 bases and J by 1 base, with 8 bases between the two germline ends. The CDR3 protein is CASSYIAGTDTQYF. DNA for the CDR3: TGTGCCAGCAGTTATATAGCGGGCACAGATACGCAGTATTTT.

The chain has TRBV7-7 and TRBJ2-1; D unclear. CDR3 length: 13 residues. Germline V gene data show CDR1 as SSHAT and CDR2 as FNYEAQ (reference sequence). The germline V and J ends were trimmed by 5 bases and 9 bases, with 14 bases remaining between them. The CDR3 nucleotides are TGTGCCAGCAGCCCCGAAGAGCTGAGTGAGCAGTTCTTC. Encoded protein: CASSPEELSEQFF. The whole variable domain, remainder taken from reference TRBV7-7 and TRBJ2-1, is GAGVSQSPRYKVTKRGQDVTLRCDPISSHATLYWYQQALGQGPEFLTYFNYEAQPDKSGLPSDRFSAERPEGSISTLTIQRTEQRDSAMYRCASSPEELSEQFFGPGTRLTVL.

The chain is built from TRBV19 and TRBJ1-2; 7 nucleotides match TRBD1. The V gene's germline CDR1 is LNHDA and CDR2 SQIVND (reference sequence). The CDR3 runs 13 residues. V lost 8 bases to trimming and J lost 4 bases; unmatched junction nucleotides: 7. As DNA, the CDR3 is TGTGCCAGTGTGGACAGGTGGGGCTATGGCTACACCTTC. Translated: CASVDRWGYGYTF.